This T cell receptor beta chain was documented in a study of post-analysis software for immune sequencing data. Whole-study results and caveats: Roughly five TRBV segments, including TRBV5-6, TRBV5-1 and TRBV20-1, were more frequent in patients than controls. Significantly decreased normalized Chao1 diversity was recorded for multiple sclerosis patients relative to controls.

With 0 bases removed from V and 10 bases from J, the gap between germline ends came to 16 bases. Germline CDR1 and CDR2: SGHRS and YFSETQ. The CDR3 consists of 14 residues. In regard to this clonotype: What it recognizes is unknown.

Presence of unique molecular identifiers characterized the TCR beta cDNA libraries. The T cell input of about 0.85 to 10 million gave roughly 460,000 cDNA molecules. TCRdb itself ran the PCR reads through MiXCR, one entry per CDR3 protein. The sample consists of around 190,000 distinct CDR3 sequences, roughly 28% of them appearing once. This chain uses TRBV5-1 with TRBJ1-1; D possibly corresponds to TRBD1 (5 bases). The clonotype was recovered from a girl aged 2 to 17 with multiple sclerosis. Sequenced input: blood. The CDR3 reads CASSLEGTASRAFF. In DNA form, the CDR3 reads TGCGCCAGCAGCTTGGAGGGGACGGCGAGCCGAGCTTTCTTT.